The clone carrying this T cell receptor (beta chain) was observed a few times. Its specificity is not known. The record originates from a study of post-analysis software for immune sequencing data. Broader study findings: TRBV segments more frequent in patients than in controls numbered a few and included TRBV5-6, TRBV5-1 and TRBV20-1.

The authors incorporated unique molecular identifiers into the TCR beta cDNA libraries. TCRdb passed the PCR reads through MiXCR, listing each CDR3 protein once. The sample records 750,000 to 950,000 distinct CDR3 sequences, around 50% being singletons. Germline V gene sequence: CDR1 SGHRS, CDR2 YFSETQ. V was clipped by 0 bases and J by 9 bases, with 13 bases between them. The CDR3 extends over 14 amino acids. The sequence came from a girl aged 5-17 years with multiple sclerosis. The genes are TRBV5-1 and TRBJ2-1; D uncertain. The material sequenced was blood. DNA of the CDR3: TGCGCCAGCAGCTTGGCAGTGACAATCGGTGAGCAGTTCTTC. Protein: CASSLAVTIGEQFF.